These 31 T cell receptor beta chains were sequenced from one sample in a study of T-cell memory formation after mild COVID-19. Each CDR3 protein is one row after TCRdb ran MiXCR on the 5' RACE reads. The sample includes 300,000 to 400,000 distinct CDR3 sequences, more than 20% of them seen just once. The sequenced sample consisted of PBMCs or a T cell subset sorted from them (not recorded which). All receptors come from an adult woman who had mild COVID-19 (a few samples of this study predate the infection). Cell type and time point are not known.

The gene calls are TRBV7-6 and TRBJ2-1; D is possibly TRBD1 (6 bases). V was trimmed by 5 bases and J by 5 bases, leaving 13 bases between them. The V gene's germline CDR1 is SGHVS and CDR2 FNYEAQ. The CDR3 runs to 14 residues. CDR3 region: CASSPRTDNNEQFF. The DNA of the CDR3 is TGTGCCAGCAGCCCCCGGACAGACAACAATGAGCAGTTCTTC.

This clonotype has more than one count but fewer than ten. This chain connects TRBV6-5 to TRBJ2-3; weak D call: TRBD2 (6 bases). Trimming took 6 bases from V and 1 from J, leaving 14 bases between them. This CDR3 contains 15 residues. Looked up from germline, CDR1 is MNHEY and CDR2 is SVGAGI. The CDR3 reads CASSSGTPGTDTQYF. The CDR3 bases are TGTGCCAGCAGCTCCGGGACTCCCGGCACAGATACGCAGTATTTT.

This chain joins TRBV5-1 and TRBJ2-7; 8 bases line up with TRBD2. The V gene's germline CDR1 is SGHRS and CDR2 YFSETQ. V lost 4 bases, J lost 4 bases, and 7 bases stayed unmatched. The CDR3 runs to 14 residues. The CDR3 DNA follows: TGCGCCAGCAGCCTGACGTTAGCGGGGTACGAGCAGTACTTC. As protein: CASSLTLAGYEQYF.

The J gene is TRBJ1-1, the V gene TRBV27, with 7 bases fitting TRBD1. The CDR3 spans 15 residues. The J segment lost 6 bases and the V segment lost 4 bases, leaving 11 bases of the junction unmatched. Germline V gene lookup returns CDR1 MNHEY and CDR2 SMNVEV (reference sequence). The CDR3 region is CASSYFPTGIAEAFF. CDR3 coding DNA: TGTGCCAGCAGTTACTTCCCGACAGGGATAGCTGAAGCTTTCTTT.

This chain uses TRBV3-1 with TRBJ1-1; no definite D call. The CDR3 consists of 14 residues. Looked up from germline, CDR1 is LGHDT and CDR2 is YNNKEL (reference sequence). With 0 bases removed from V and 4 bases from J, the gap between germline ends came to 9 bases. CDR3 region: CASSQDSPFTEAFF. CDR3 in DNA: TGTGCCAGCAGCCAAGACTCGCCCTTCACTGAAGCTTTCTTT.

The gene calls are TRBV4-3 and TRBJ2-7; D possibly corresponds to TRBD2 (6 bases). Between the trimmed V and J ends, which lost 6 bases and 1 base, there was a span of 19 bases. The CDR3 spans 16 residues. CDR1 and CDR2 (germline): LGHNA, YSLEER. CDR3 nucleotide sequence: TGCGCCAGCAGTAACTCTCGCGGGATTAATTCCTACGAGCAGTACTTC. This encodes CASSNSRGINSYEQYF.

The chain couples TRBV7-6 to TRBJ2-7, with 8 bases identical to TRBD1. The CDR3 sequence is 15 residues long. V lost 1 base to trimming and J lost 2 bases; unmatched junction nucleotides: 4. The V gene's germline CDR1 is SGHVS and CDR2 FNYEAQ. CDR3 sequence: CASSLDQGAAYEQYF. The CDR3 bases are TGTGCCAGCAGCTTAGACCAGGGGGCCGCCTACGAGCAGTACTTC.

There are a few counts of this clonotype. The gene calls are TRBV6-5 and TRBJ2-3; 10 bases are shared with TRBD2. Germline V gives CDR1 MNHEY, CDR2 SVGAGI. CDR3 size: 13 residues. The V gene end was trimmed by 8 bases and the J gene end by 5 bases; junction bases not matched to a gene: 4. DNA for the CDR3: TGTGCCAGCCGGGCTAGCGGGGGAGATACGCAGTATTTT. Translating gives CASRASGGDTQYF.

This clonotype was observed at least ten times. The genes are TRBV5-8 and TRBJ1-2; tentative D call: TRBD1 (6 bases). The CDR3 consists of 14 residues. The germline CDR1 and CDR2 sequences are SGHTS and YDEGEE. V gave up 0 bases and J gave up 7 bases, with 13 bases separating them. The CDR3 sequence: CASSLAGGPAGYTF. The CDR3 bases are TGTGCCAGCAGCTTGGCCGGGGGGCCAGCTGGCTACACCTTC.

The chain recombines TRBV16 with TRBJ2-7, with 7 nucleotides matching TRBD1. This CDR3 has 13 amino acids. Per the germline V gene, CDR1 is KGHSY and CDR2 is FQNENV. The V and J ends lost 3 bases and 5 bases, in that order; junction bases with no gene match: 4. This chain's CDR3 is CASSHSQGDEQYF. The CDR3 coding sequence is TGTGCCAGCAGCCACTCGCAGGGGGACGAGCAGTACTTC.

This chain links TRBV6-1 with TRBJ2-4; D call uncertain. Per the germline V gene, CDR1 is MNHNS and CDR2 is SASEGT. The CDR3 runs to 17 residues. Trimming took off 3 bases at V and 0 bases at J, with 15 bases between the two ends. The CDR3 loop reads CASSELFDILAKNIQYF. The DNA for the CDR3 is TGTGCCAGCAGTGAGCTCTTTGACATCCTAGCCAAAAACATTCAGTACTTC.

In its sample, this clonotype was seen a few times. V gene TRBV4-2 combines with J gene TRBJ2-2; D gene uncertain. Looked up from germline, CDR1 is LGHNA and CDR2 is YNFKEQ. V was clipped by 4 bases and J by 4 bases, with 13 bases between them. This CDR3 spans 15 amino acids. CDR3 DNA: TGTGCCAGCAGCCCCCGACCAGGCGGCACCGGGGAGCTGTTTTTT. The encoded protein is CASSPRPGGTGELFF.

The CDR3 reads CASSSRHSTDTQYF. CDR3 nucleotides: TGTGCCAGCAGCTCGAGACATAGCACAGATACGCAGTATTTT. The rearrangement links TRBV7-9 to TRBJ2-3; D is ambiguous. The CDR3 length is 14 residues. Germline lookup yields CDR1 SEHNR and CDR2 FQNEAQ (reference sequence). The germline V and J ends were trimmed by 4 bases and 0 bases, with 8 bases remaining between them.

The chain employs TRBV6-6 and TRBJ2-1; no clear D gene. The CDR3 sequence is 13 residues long. The V and J ends lost 0 bases and 4 bases respectively, with 4 bases between them. Germline values: CDR1 MNHNY, CDR2 SVGAGI (reference sequence). The CDR3 DNA reads as TGTGCCAGCAGTTACTCTGGTTACAATGAGCAGTTCTTC. Protein product: CASSYSGYNEQFF.

This clonotype was observed a handful of times. The chain joins TRBV5-8 to TRBJ1-1; a weak D match, TRBD1 (5 bases). CDR3 length: 13 residues. Germline CDR1 SGHTS, CDR2 YDEGEE. V lost 4 bases to trimming and J lost 7 bases, with 14 bases between them. As DNA, the CDR3 is TGTGCCAGCAGCCTGATGGGGGGAGTTGAAGCTTTCTTT. Its translation: CASSLMGGVEAFF.

This chain uses TRBV12-3 or TRBV12-4 with TRBJ2-1; 7 nucleotides agree with TRBD2. V dropped 3 bases and J dropped 7; count of bases not matched to a gene: 9. This CDR3 is built from 15 residues. The CDR3 sequence is CASSFMGGRKNEQFF. Here the CDR3 DNA reads TGTGCCAGCAGTTTCATGGGCGGGAGAAAGAATGAGCAGTTCTTC.

This clonotype was counted between two and nine times. Written as DNA, the CDR3 is TGTGCCACCGCCGGGAGCGGGGTTACCTACGAGCAGTACTTC. Its translation: CATAGSGVTYEQYF. The chain employs TRBV10-3 and TRBJ2-7; TRBD2 aligns across 7 bases. Germline V lookup: CDR1 ENHRY, CDR2 SYGVKD. CDR3 size: 14 residues. Trimming cost V 10 bases and J 2 bases; bases outside gene matches: 11.

This clonotype was seen only a few times. The chain links TRBV6-1 to TRBJ2-7, with D hard to call. Germline assignment: CDR1 MNHNS and CDR2 SASEGT. CDR3 length equals 13 residues. V was shortened by 7 bases and J by 4 bases, with 14 bases between the two germline ends. CDR3 region: CASTRTRDYEQYF. The CDR3 DNA is TGTGCCAGCACCCGAACAAGGGATTACGAGCAGTACTTC.

The chain recombines TRBV7-9 with TRBJ1-3, with TRBD1 matching over 9 bases. V lost 4 bases, J lost 4 bases, and 2 bases stayed unmatched. This CDR3 spans 14 amino acids. CDR1 and CDR2 from the germline V gene are SEHNR and FQNEAQ (reference sequence). The CDR3 is CASSSQGAGNTIYF. CDR3 nucleotide sequence: TGTGCCAGCAGCTCACAGGGGGCAGGAAACACCATATATTTT.

This clonotype was counted a few times. V gene TRBV29-1 combines with J gene TRBJ2-1; 9 positions match TRBD2. This CDR3 comprises 14 residues. Unmatched junction bases numbered 12, after V lost 8 bases and J lost 7 bases. The germline V gene encodes CDR1 SQVTM and CDR2 ANQGSEA. In DNA form, the CDR3 reads TGCAGCAACCGGGGCGGGGGGGCCTCGAATGAGCAGTTCTTC. It codes for CSNRGGGASNEQFF.

The chain links TRBV7-9 to TRBJ2-7; 9 nucleotides align to TRBD1. The CDR3 runs 15 residues. Germline V gene sequence: CDR1 SEHNR, CDR2 FQNEAQ (reference sequence). Trimming at V came to 5 bases and at J to 6 bases, leaving 11 bases not matched to a gene. DNA for the CDR3: TGTGCCAGCAGCGGACACAGGGACAGGGAGGGCGAGCAGTACTTC. This codes for CASSGHRDREGEQYF.

This sequence joins TRBV9 and TRBJ1-4; D uncertain. V was pared by 3 bases and J by 4 bases, with 13 bases between. The CDR3 consists of 15 residues. Looked up from germline, CDR1 is SGDLS and CDR2 is YYNGEE. Here the CDR3 DNA reads TGTGCCAGCAGCGGACGGTGGGGAAATAATGAAAAACTGTTTTTT. Amino acids: CASSGRWGNNEKLFF. The full variable domain, completed using reference TRBV9 and TRBJ1-4, is DSGVTQTPKHLITATGQRVTLRCSPRSGDLSVYWYQQSLDQGLQFLIQYYNGEERAKGNILERFSAQQFPDLHSELNLSSLELGDSALYFCASSGRWGNNEKLFFGSGTQLSVL.

Only a few counts were recorded for this clonotype. The chain carries TRBV7-2 and TRBJ2-7; D is unresolved. Looked up from germline, CDR1 is SGHTA and CDR2 is FQGNSA. V lost 5 bases and J lost 3, with 11 bases in between. The CDR3 spans 13 residues. The CDR3 region is CASSALRGYEQYF. The CDR3 region has the DNA TGTGCCAGCAGCGCCCTTCGAGGCTACGAGCAGTACTTC.

The table lists this clonotype with many counts. This chain links TRBV7-8 with TRBJ2-7, with unresolved D. This CDR3 has 13 amino acids. The germline CDR1 and CDR2 sequences are SGHVS and FQNEAQ. The V gene lost 1 base and the J gene lost 2 bases, with 6 bases spanning the gap. CDR3: CASSLERTYEQYF. CDR3 DNA sequence: TGTGCCAGCAGCTTAGAGCGAACCTACGAGCAGTACTTC.

This clonotype has just one count. The chain uses TRBV29-1 and TRBJ2-5, with a possible D match to TRBD1 (6 bases). This CDR3 contains 14 residues. Germline CDR1 is SQVTM and CDR2 is ANQGSEA. Trimming removed 4 bases at V and 3 bases at J, with 15 bases between. The CDR3 spells CSVVPDRGEETQYF. CDR3 nucleotides: TGCAGCGTTGTCCCGGACAGAGGGGAAGAGACCCAGTACTTC.

This clonotype was counted at least ten times. The chain carries TRBV3-1 and TRBJ2-7; D possibly uses TRBD1 or TRBD2 (5 bases each). V shed 4 bases and J shed 6 bases, with 10 bases lying between them. CDR3 length: 12 residues. CDR1 LGHDT and CDR2 YNNKEL come from the germline V gene (reference sequence). CDR3 in amino acids: CASSRRDREQYF. Here the CDR3 DNA reads TGTGCCAGCAGCCGCAGGGACCGCGAGCAGTACTTC.

V gene TRBV15 combines with J gene TRBJ2-5; D tentatively fits TRBD1 or TRBD2 (5 bases each). The CDR3 loop spans 15 amino acids. Trimming took 3 bases from V and 1 from J, leaving 12 bases between them. Germline CDR1 and CDR2: LNHNV and YYDKDF (reference sequence). The CDR3 reads CATSSGPGTQETQYF. The CDR3 nucleotides read TGTGCCACCAGCAGCGGACCCGGGACCCAAGAGACCCAGTACTTC.

The J gene is TRBJ2-3, the V gene TRBV7-6, with D uncertain. Germline-derived CDR1 and CDR2 are SGHVS and FNYEAQ. V was clipped by 6 bases and J by 0 bases, with 7 bases between them. The CDR3 runs 13 residues. The CDR3 nucleotides are TGTGCCAGCAGAGAGGCTAGCACAGATACGCAGTATTTT. Translated: CASREASTDTQYF.

The rearrangement joins TRBV27 to TRBJ2-1; 7 bases line up with TRBD1. Germline-derived CDR1 and CDR2 are MNHEY and SMNVEV (reference sequence). Trimming took 1 base from V and 1 from J; bases not matched to a gene: 7. This CDR3 is 17 amino acids long. The DNA for the CDR3 is TGTGCCAGCAGTTTATTCAACAGGGGATCGTCCTACAATGAGCAGTTCTTC. Translated: CASSLFNRGSSYNEQFF.

The chain is built from TRBV6-2 or TRBV6-3 and TRBJ1-1, with 9 bases fitting TRBD1. V dropped 5 bases and J dropped 10; count of bases not matched to a gene: 5. The CDR3 contains 12 residues. Per germline, CDR1 MNHEY and CDR2 SVGEGT. CDR3 residues: CASSPLDRGAFF. CDR3 coding DNA: TGTGCCAGCAGTCCCTTGGACAGGGGAGCTTTCTTT.

The table lists this clonotype with a few counts. The rearrangement joins TRBV7-8 to TRBJ2-2, with D unclear. The ends were cut back, 5 bases at V and 6 bases at J, with 10 bases in the middle. From germline, CDR1 is SGHVS and CDR2 FQNEAQ. The CDR3 contains 13 residues. The CDR3 loop is CASSIGFPGELFF. The DNA for the CDR3 is TGTGCCAGCAGCATAGGGTTCCCCGGGGAGCTGTTTTTT.